This paragraph covers one T cell receptor beta chain sequence. The data are from a study of PD-1 blockade in classical Hodgkin lymphoma. Following autologous stem cell transplantation, relapse occurred in every patient, and exposure to brentuximab vedotin varied. J was trimmed by 4 bases and V by 4 bases; bases with no gene match: 10. The CDR3 is 16 amino acids. Germline lookup yields CDR1 SGHNT and CDR2 YENEEA. Only in-frame clones appear in the TCRdb table, and some are missing; sequencing was by immunoSEQ multiplex PCR. The table includes fewer than 100,000 clones, around nine tenths detected once.

The clonotype originates from a human donor with classical Hodgkin lymphoma. The chain combines TRBV11-3 with TRBJ1-1, with TRBD1 identical over 9 bases. Sequencing was performed on peripheral blood mononuclear cells (PBMCs), taken at baseline. CDR3 amino acids: CASSSGYRGPGTEAFF. The CDR3 bases are TGTGCCAGCAGCTCTGGGTACAGGGGGCCGGGCACTGAAGCTTTCTTT.